The 25 T cell receptor beta chains below were found in one sample sequenced in a study of graft-versus-host responses after intestinal transplantation. Assay used: immunoSEQ multiplex PCR; TCRdb lists only in-frame clones, some missing. The sample contains around 19,000 clones, about half of which appear only once. This specimen was alloreactive CD4+ T cells from a mixed lymphocyte reaction culture, taken before intestinal transplant. Subset given: CFSE-low proliferating T cells sorted from approximately 6-day pre-transplant mixed lymphocyte reaction (GvH or HvG direction). These receptors were collected from a human patient who received an intestinal transplant.

The V and J genes are TRBV18 and TRBJ2-3; the match to TRBD2 covers 8 bases. Losses at the gene ends were 3 bases for V and 0 bases for J; bases not matched to a gene: 8. This CDR3 is 17 amino acids long. CDR1 is KGHSH and CDR2 is LQKENI in the germline V gene. The CDR3 nucleotides are TGTGCCAGCTCACCCCTAGGACTAGCATCTAGCACAGATACGCAGTATTTT. Its protein is CASSPLGLASSTDTQYF.

This chain joins TRBV19 and TRBJ2-7; TRBD2 is a possible D gene (5 bases). With 7 bases removed from V and 6 bases from J, the gap between germline ends came to 13 bases. This CDR3 has 12 amino acids. Per germline, CDR1 LNHDA and CDR2 SQIVND (reference sequence). For the CDR3, the DNA is TGTGCCAGTAAAGGGCGCGGAGGCGAGCAGTACTTC. Its translation: CASKGRGGEQYF.

This chain uses TRBV7-3 with TRBJ2-1; 16 bases are shared with TRBD2. The ends lost 0 bases at V and 5 bases at J; junction bases unmatched: 4. Per germline, CDR1 SGHTA and CDR2 FQGTGA. The CDR3 length is 18 residues. The CDR3 region has the DNA TGTGCCAGCAGCTTAACGTGGGGACTAGCGGGGGGGCACAATGAGCAGTTCTTC. Its translation is CASSLTWGLAGGHNEQFF.

This clone was observed a few times. V and J are TRBV6-6 and TRBJ2-2, with 12 bases that match TRBD2. This CDR3 is built from 16 residues. Germline V CDR1 and CDR2: MNHNY, SVGAGI (reference sequence). V lost 4 bases and J lost 4; bases outside the gene matches: 4. The CDR3 region has the DNA TGTGCCAGCAGTTCCAGACTAGCGGGGGCCACCGGGGAGCTGTTTTTT. Its translation: CASSSRLAGATGELFF.

The CDR3 DNA reads as TGCAGCGTTGAGGCTAGCGGGGGCCTTAGCACAGATACGCAGTATTTT. This sequence encodes CSVEASGGLSTDTQYF. V gene TRBV29-1 combines with J gene TRBJ2-3, with 10 bases that match TRBD2. The CDR3 runs to 16 residues. Germline CDR1 reads SQVTM; CDR2 reads ANQGSEA. With 3 bases clipped from V and 0 bases from J, the junction kept 6 bases outside the gene matches.

This chain links TRBV6-5 with TRBJ2-7; a weak D match, TRBD1 (6 bases). This CDR3 has 14 residues. V lost 6 bases to trimming and J lost 2 bases, with 14 bases between them. The germline V gene has CDR1 MNHEY and CDR2 SVGAGI. CDR3 coding DNA: TGTGCCAGCAGGACCCCACAGGGAACCTACGAGCAGTACTTC. This encodes CASRTPQGTYEQYF.

This sequence joins TRBV11-2 and TRBJ2-5, with D maybe TRBD1 (5 bases). The J call may be incorrect, as the DNA end agrees better with TRBJ2-7. The CDR3 is 15 amino acids. The germline CDR1 and CDR2 sequences are SGHAT and FQNNGV. This CDR3 is CASSLIAQGPYEQYF. The CDR3 region has the DNA TGTGCCAGCAGCTTGATCGCGCAGGGTCCCTACGAGCAGTACTTC.

The genes are TRBV6-1 and TRBJ1-3, with D perhaps TRBD1 (5 bases). V lost 7 bases and J lost 3, with 10 bases in between. CDR1 is MNHNS, CDR2 SASEGT, per germline. The CDR3 spans 13 residues. CDR3 nucleotides: TGTGCCAGCAATGCAGGGCGTGGAAACACCATATATTTT. This sequence encodes CASNAGRGNTIYF.

This chain connects TRBV10-3 to TRBJ2-7; 7 bases are shared with TRBD1. CDR1 is ENHRY, CDR2 SYGVKD, per germline. The CDR3 has 14 residues. J lost 2 bases, V lost 7 bases, and 8 bases had no gene match. CDR3 region: CAITRQGETYEQYF. Here the CDR3 DNA reads TGTGCCATCACCCGACAGGGAGAGACCTACGAGCAGTACTTC.

The gene calls are TRBV11-2 and TRBJ2-2; D perhaps matches TRBD1 (6 bases). With 2 bases removed from V and 3 bases from J, the gap between germline ends came to 10 bases. Germline V gene sequence: CDR1 SGHAT, CDR2 FQNNGV. The CDR3 is 15 amino acids. CDR3: CASSLTRGYTGELFF. In DNA form, the CDR3 reads TGTGCCAGCAGCTTAACCAGGGGCTACACCGGGGAGCTGTTTTTT. Supplemented by reference TRBV11-2 and TRBJ2-2, the full variable domain reads EAGVAQSPRYKIIEKRQSVAFWCNPISGHATLYWYQQILGQGPKLLIQFQNNGVVDDSQLPKDRFSAERLKGVDSTLKIQPAKLEDSAVYLCASSLTRGYTGELFFGEGSRLTVL.

This clone was recorded a few times. V and J are TRBV7-3 and TRBJ2-1; 11 nucleotides line up with TRBD2. CDR1 and CDR2 from the germline V gene are SGHTA and FQGTGA. This CDR3 is built from 16 residues. The V and J ends lost 4 bases and 5 bases, in that order; junction bases with no gene match: 7. The CDR3 spells CASSYNSGGGNNEQFF. The CDR3 DNA reads TGTGCCAGCAGCTACAATAGCGGGGGGGGAAACAATGAGCAGTTCTTC. The full variable domain, rest sourced from reference TRBV7-3 and TRBJ2-1, is GAGVSQTPSNKVTEKGKYVELRCDPISGHTALYWYRQSLGQGPEFLIYFQGTGAADDSGLPNDRFFAVRPEGSVSTLKIQRTERGDSAVYLCASSYNSGGGNNEQFFGPGTRLTVL.

V and J are TRBV11-2 and TRBJ2-3, with D possibly being TRBD2 (6 bases). Trimming took 3 bases from V and 6 from J, leaving 10 bases between them. Germline loops: CDR1 SGHAT, CDR2 FQNNGV. CDR3 size: 13 residues. CDR3 sequence: CASSFVGGDTQYF. CDR3 in DNA: TGTGCCAGCAGCTTCGTTGGGGGGGATACGCAGTATTTT.

The chain recombines TRBV5-1 with TRBJ2-5, with 9 bases identical to TRBD1. Per the germline V gene, CDR1 is SGHRS and CDR2 is YFSETQ. J gave up 5 bases and V 0 bases, and 5 bases lay outside the gene matches. The CDR3 sequence is 15 residues long. The CDR3 spells CASSLGTGVGETQYF. The CDR3 region has the DNA TGCGCCAGCAGCTTGGGGACAGGGGTCGGGGAGACCCAGTACTTC.

The gene calls are TRBV5-1 and TRBJ1-6, with a weak D call TRBD1 (5 bases). The CDR3 totals 15 residues. V was cut by 2 bases and J by 9 bases, with 15 bases left in between. Germline lookup yields CDR1 SGHRS and CDR2 YFSETQ. The CDR3 reads CASSLQALPGSPLHF. In nucleotides, the CDR3 is TGCGCCAGCAGCTTACAGGCTCTCCCCGGTTCACCCCTCCACTTT.

This rearrangement joins TRBV2 to TRBJ2-7, with 8 positions matching TRBD1. The trim removed 8 bases at V and 3 bases at J, leaving 6 bases unmatched. Germline V gene lookup returns CDR1 SNHLY and CDR2 FYNNEI. The CDR3 is 13 amino acids. The CDR3 DNA reads as TGTGCCAGCTGCCGGGACAGGATCTACGAGCAGTACTTC. Translation gives CASCRDRIYEQYF.

This clone was detected only a few times. V is TRBV2 and J is TRBJ1-5; D may be TRBD1 (6 bases). The V end was cut by 4 bases, the J end by 0 bases, with 10 bases between. The CDR3 is made up of 15 amino acids. Germline V CDR1 and CDR2: SNHLY, FYNNEI. CDR3 sequence: CASSGGHVSNQPQHF. The CDR3 DNA is TGTGCCAGCAGTGGGGGACATGTTAGCAATCAGCCCCAGCATTTT.

This rearrangement joins TRBV4-2 to TRBJ2-1; D may be TRBD2 (6 bases). The CDR3 spans 15 residues. Trimming took 1 base from V and 2 from J, leaving 9 bases between them. Germline V CDR1 and CDR2: LGHNA, YNFKEQ. CDR3 region: CASSQGSGPYNEQFF. The CDR3 nucleotides read TGTGCCAGCAGCCAAGGTAGCGGCCCCTACAATGAGCAGTTCTTC.

The chain combines TRBV11-2 with TRBJ2-1, with 11 nucleotides matching TRBD2. The CDR3 runs 16 residues. V shed 6 bases and J 9 bases; nucleotides not matched to a gene: 13. Germline values: CDR1 SGHAT, CDR2 FQNNGV. The CDR3 DNA follows: TGTGCCAGCAGTCGAAATAGCGGGGGGGGCCTCGGTGAGCAGTTCTTC. Protein product: CASSRNSGGGLGEQFF. Supplemented by reference TRBV11-2 and TRBJ2-1, the full variable domain reads EAGVAQSPRYKIIEKRQSVAFWCNPISGHATLYWYQQILGQGPKLLIQFQNNGVVDDSQLPKDRFSAERLKGVDSTLKIQPAKLEDSAVYLCASSRNSGGGLGEQFFGPGTRLTVL.

The DNA for the CDR3 is TGCGCCAGCAGCCCTAGCGCCCAAGAGACCCAGTACTTC. Its protein product is CASSPSAQETQYF. The chain uses TRBV5-1 and TRBJ2-5; a possible D gene is TRBD2 (6 bases). V gave up 4 bases and J gave up 1 base, with 8 bases separating them. From germline, CDR1 is SGHRS and CDR2 YFSETQ. The CDR3 runs 13 residues. Full variable domain (missing parts from reference TRBV5-1 and TRBJ2-5): KAGVTQTPRYLIKTRGQQVTLSCSPISGHRSVSWYQQTPGQGLQFLFEYFSETQRNKGNFPGRFSGRQFSNSRSEMNVSTLELGDSALYLCASSPSAQETQYFGPGTRLLVL.

J is TRBJ2-1 and V is TRBV20-1, with D possibly matching TRBD1 (6 bases). Trimming removed 4 bases from V and 9 bases from J, with 10 bases in between. Germline V gene lookup returns CDR1 DFQATT and CDR2 SNEGSKA (reference sequence). The CDR3 is 11 amino acids. The chain's CDR3 is CSATTGFEQFF. CDR3 nucleotide sequence: TGCAGTGCTACAACAGGGTTTGAGCAGTTCTTC.

J is TRBJ2-6 and V is TRBV19; tentatively, D is TRBD2 (7 bases). The CDR3 covers 18 residues. CDR1 LNHDA and CDR2 SQIVND come from the germline V gene (reference sequence). V was shortened by 7 bases and J by 0 bases, with 19 bases between the two germline ends. The CDR3 DNA reads TGTGCCAGTAACCGAGGGGGGCGGGGGTCCTCTGGGGCCAACGTCCTGACTTTC. It yields the protein CASNRGGRGSSGANVLTF.

The genes are TRBV25-1 and TRBJ1-1, with TRBD1 as a possible D gene (6 bases). V was shortened by 3 bases and J by 3 bases, with 8 bases between the two germline ends. This CDR3 region has 13 residues. Per germline, CDR1 MGHDK and CDR2 SYGVNS. The CDR3 protein is CASSDTGYTEAFF. CDR3 bases: TGTGCCAGCAGTGATACAGGGTACACTGAAGCTTTCTTT.

This rearrangement joins TRBV10-2 to TRBJ2-3; no clear D. Germline V CDR1 and CDR2: WSHSY, SAAADI. This CDR3 spans 11 amino acids. V was cut by 2 bases and J by 7 bases, with 4 bases left in between. CDR3 region: CASSELYTQYF. As DNA, the CDR3 is TGCGCCAGCAGTGAGCTATATACGCAGTATTTT.

This clone was detected a few times. The chain links TRBV19 to TRBJ2-3; D might be TRBD2 (6 bases). Germline values: CDR1 LNHDA, CDR2 SQIVND (reference sequence). There are 15 residues in the CDR3. V lost 2 bases and J 2 bases, leaving 11 bases between the germline ends. Here the CDR3 reads CASSIIAALTDTQYF. In nucleotides, the CDR3 is TGTGCCAGTAGTATAATAGCGGCCCTCACAGATACGCAGTATTTT.

The rearrangement uses TRBV5-4 and TRBJ2-5; 14 nucleotides line up with TRBD2. This CDR3 contains 16 residues. Germline CDR1 and CDR2: SGHNT and YYREEE (reference sequence). Trimming at V came to 3 bases and at J to 5 bases, leaving 6 bases not matched to a gene. CDR3 region: CASSWTSGGTYETQYF. DNA for the CDR3: TGTGCCAGCAGCTGGACTAGCGGGGGGACCTACGAGACCCAGTACTTC.